A selection of T cell receptor beta chains follows, all from one sample in a study of blood T cell repertoires in COVID-19. Repertoires were generated with immunoSEQ multiplex PCR, while TCRdb's copy carries only in-frame clones and drops some. The sample lists 200,000 to 250,000 clones; about 84% were seen once. Sample: PBMCs or T cells enriched from blood (not recorded which). The receptors shown here come from a woman in her thirties or forties with acute COVID-19. Each CDR3 is given with its conserved first and last residue. A D gene is named only where the DNA matches it firmly. A row's size may be missing; if present it is once, few, many or a size class.

clone size | J gene | D gene | V gene | CDR3 DNA | CDR3 protein
NA | TRBJ2-7 | NA | TRBV25-1 | TGTGCCAGCAGTGAAGCGGGGAAAAGCTCCTACGAGCAGTACTTC | CASSEAGKSSYEQYF
NA | TRBJ2-2 | NA | TRBV19 | TGTGCCAGTAGTCCACAGGGTCGGTGGACCGGGGAGCTGTTTTTT | CASSPQGRWTGELFF
few | TRBJ2-7 | NA | TRBV24-1 | TGTGCCACCAGTGATGGCAGGGGTTACGAGCAGTACTTC | CATSDGRGYEQYF
NA | TRBJ2-1 | TRBD2 | TRBV5-4 | TGTGCCAGCAGCTTTCCAGCGGGGGCAAACAATGAGCAGTTCTTC | CASSFPAGANNEQFF
NA | TRBJ2-5 | TRBD2 | TRBV9 | TGTGCCAGCAGCGGAGGGGGACTAGCGGGAGGGCAAGAGACCCAGTACTTC | CASSGGGLAGGQETQYF
NA | TRBJ2-1 | NA | TRBV5-8 | TGTGCCAGCAGTCTAAGGACTTCCTACAATGAGCAGTTCTTC | CASSLRTSYNEQFF
NA | TRBJ2-1 | TRBD1 | TRBV7-9 | TGTGCCAGCAGCTTAGAGGGGGCCGGGCAGTTCTTC | CASSLEGAGQFF
NA | TRBJ1-2 | NA | TRBV28 | TGTGCCAGCTCGAGGGGCGGGGAGACTTTCACCTTC | CASSRGGETFTF
NA | TRBJ2-1 | NA | TRBV3-1/TRBV3-2 | TGTGCCAGCAGCTACCCGGGCTCCTACAATGAGCAGTTCTTC | CASSYPGSYNEQFF
NA | TRBJ2-7 | TRBD1 | TRBV5-1 | TGCGCCAGCGGGCTTGGACAGGGAGCGTCCTACGAGCAGTACTTC | CASGLGQGASYEQYF
NA | TRBJ1-2 | TRBD1 | TRBV12-3/TRBV12-4 | TGTGCCAGCAGTTCGGACAGGGGCTATGGCTACACCTTC | CASSSDRGYGYTF
NA | TRBJ1-3 | TRBD1 | TRBV4-1 | TGCGCCAGCAGCCCCCTGGGAGAGGGGGCGCGCGGAAACACCATATATTTT | CASSPLGEGARGNTIYF
few | TRBJ2-4 | NA | TRBV7-2 | TGTGCCAGCAGCTTTGACCCGGGGCGGGGTAACATTCAGTACTTC | CASSFDPGRGNIQYF
NA | TRBJ1-5 | NA | TRBV3-1/TRBV3-2 | TGTGCCAGCAGCCAAGGTGGGCAGGGGAAGGGTCAGCCCCAGCATTTT | CASSQGGQGKGQPQHF
NA | TRBJ1-3 | NA | TRBV5-1 | TGCGCCAGCAGCCCAAGGAGAGGCTCTGGAAACACCATATATTTT | CASSPRRGSGNTIYF
few | TRBJ1-2 | NA | TRBV28 | TGTGCCAGCAGTTCATGGACAGCGTCTAACTATGGCTACACCTTC | CASSSWTASNYGYTF
few | TRBJ1-5 | NA | TRBV7-2 | TGTGCCAGCAGCTTAGCGTCTCGGCAGGGTCGAGGCAATCAGCCCCAGCATTTT | CASSLASRQGRGNQPQHF
NA | TRBJ1-2 | NA | TRBV21-1 | TGTGCCAGCAGCTCTCGTAACTATGGCTACACCTTC | CASSSRNYGYTF
NA | TRBJ1-2 | NA | TRBV27 | TGTGCCAGCAGTTTAGGGGGGGGGAAGGATGGCTACACCTTC | CASSLGGGKDGYTF
NA | TRBJ2-7 | TRBD1 | TRBV7-9 | TGTGCCAGCAGCTCCCCCCGGACAGGTTACAGCTCCTACGAGCAGTACTTC | CASSSPRTGYSSYEQYF
NA | TRBJ2-1 | NA | TRBV5-6 | TGTGCCAGCAGCCGAGGATCATACAGGGACGGATTCTACAATGAGCAGTTCTTC | CASSRGSYRDGFYNEQFF
NA | TRBJ1-5 | TRBD1 | TRBV2 | TGTGCCAGCAGTAGGGACAGCAATAGCAATCAGCCCCAGCATTTT | CASSRDSNSNQPQHF
NA | TRBJ2-7 | NA | TRBV5-4 | TGTGCCAGCAGCTTGGAAGTGCAGGACTACGAGCAGTACTTC | CASSLEVQDYEQYF
NA | TRBJ1-6 | TRBD1 | TRBV9 | TGTGCCAGCAGCGGGACAGGGGTTGAGAATTCACCCCTCCACTTT | CASSGTGVENSPLHF
NA | TRBJ1-4 | NA | TRBV19 | TGTGCCAGTAGTTACAGGGAAGGAAGAGAAAAACTGTTTTTT | CASSYREGREKLFF
many | TRBJ2-7 | NA | TRBV12-3/TRBV12-4 | TGTGCCAGCAGCGGGGGTCCCTACGAGCAGTACTTC | CASSGGPYEQYF
NA | TRBJ1-2 | TRBD1 | TRBV19 | TGTGCCAGTAGTAACCGGGACAGGGATGGCTACACCTTC | CASSNRDRDGYTF
NA | TRBJ2-5 | NA | TRBV28 | TGTGCCAGCAGCACTATAACAGGGATACTCAAAGAGACCCAGTACTTC | CASSTITGILKETQYF
NA | TRBJ2-5 | TRBD1 | TRBV30 | TGTGCCTGGAGGACTCCGGGACAGGGGGGAGAGACCCAGTACTTC | CAWRTPGQGGETQYF
NA | TRBJ1-2 | TRBD1 | TRBV29-1 | TGCAGCGTTGAATCTCAGGGGGCGGGTGGCTACACCTTC | CSVESQGAGGYTF
NA | TRBJ1-5 | NA | TRBV5-6 | TGTGCCAGCAGCCGGGGGGACCGTTATAGCAATCAGCCCCAGCATTTT | CASSRGDRYSNQPQHF
NA | TRBJ2-3 | NA | TRBV18 | TGTGCCAGCTCACCAAGTGGCAGGGCGACAGATACGCAGTATTTT | CASSPSGRATDTQYF
few | TRBJ2-3 | TRBD1 | TRBV27 | TGTGCCAGCAGTTTCCTCTTCGGGACAGCAGATACGCAGTATTTT | CASSFLFGTADTQYF
NA | TRBJ2-3 | NA | TRBV7-6 | TGTGCCAGCAGCTTAGAGTGGCGGGACCAAGATACGCAGTATTTT | CASSLEWRDQDTQYF
NA | TRBJ2-1 | TRBD1 | TRBV7-3 | TGTGCCAGCAGCCCGGGACAGAGTGTTCACAATGAGCAGTTCTTC | CASSPGQSVHNEQFF
NA | TRBJ2-7 | TRBD1 | TRBV2 | TGTGCCAGCAGTGCCCCCGACAGGGGCTCCTACGAGCAGTACTTC | CASSAPDRGSYEQYF
NA | TRBJ1-1 | TRBD1 | TRBV30 | TGTGCCTTGGACAGGGGGCCCACTGAAGCTTTCTTT | CALDRGPTEAFF
NA | TRBJ2-3 | NA | TRBV30 | TGTGCCTGGAGTGTGGGGGGAACAGATACGCAGTATTTT | CAWSVGGTDTQYF
once | TRBJ1-1 | NA | TRBV19 | TGTGCCAGTAGTATAGGTCGGACTTACAAGGGAGCTTTCTTT | CASSIGRTYKGAFF
NA | TRBJ2-1 | TRBD2 | TRBV10-2 | TGCGCCAGCATGGCGGGGGCCTACAATGAGCAGTTCTTC | CASMAGAYNEQFF
NA | TRBJ2-2 | NA | TRBV19 | TGTGCCAGTAGAAGAAGGCAGGTGGGCACCGGGGAGCTGTTTTTT | CASRRRQVGTGELFF